This T cell receptor (beta chain) comes out of a study of shared clonotypes between healthy human individuals. This CDR3 spans 14 amino acids. Germline V CDR1 and CDR2: WNHNN, SYGVQD (reference sequence). Trimming shortened V by 3 bases and J by 8 bases, and 14 bases separated the two germline ends. The assay was immunoSEQ multiplex PCR, and TCRdb's table has in-frame clones only and misses some. This sample yields some 2,500,000 clones, of which roughly 93% are seen a single time; 0.36% belongs to the top ten. Sequenced input: naive CD4+ T cells from PBMCs. The subset was: CD45RA+ positively selected. The genes are TRBV10-1 and TRBJ2-1, with D possibly matching TRBD1 (5 bases). This receptor was taken from a man younger than 35 in good health. Some clones in this sample may be carry-over from other donors' samples. The CDR3 coding sequence is TGCGCCAGCAGTGAACTGTCAGGGCTCGATGAGCAGTTCTTC. Translated: CASSELSGLDEQFF.